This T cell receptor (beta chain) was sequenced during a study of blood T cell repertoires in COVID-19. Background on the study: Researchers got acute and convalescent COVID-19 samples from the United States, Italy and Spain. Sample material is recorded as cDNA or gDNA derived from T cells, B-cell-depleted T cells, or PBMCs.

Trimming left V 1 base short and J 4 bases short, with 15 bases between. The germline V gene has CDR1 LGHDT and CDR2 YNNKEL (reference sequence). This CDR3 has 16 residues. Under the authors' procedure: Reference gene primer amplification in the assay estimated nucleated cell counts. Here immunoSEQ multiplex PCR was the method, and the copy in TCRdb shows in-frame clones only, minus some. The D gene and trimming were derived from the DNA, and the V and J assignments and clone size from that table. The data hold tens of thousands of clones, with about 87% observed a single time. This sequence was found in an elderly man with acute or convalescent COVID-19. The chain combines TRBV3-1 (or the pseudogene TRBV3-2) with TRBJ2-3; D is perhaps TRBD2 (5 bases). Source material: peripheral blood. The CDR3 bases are TGTGCCAGCAGCCAAGTTGTGGGGAGTAGCCCAGATACGCAGTATTTT. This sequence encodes CASSQVVGSSPDTQYF.